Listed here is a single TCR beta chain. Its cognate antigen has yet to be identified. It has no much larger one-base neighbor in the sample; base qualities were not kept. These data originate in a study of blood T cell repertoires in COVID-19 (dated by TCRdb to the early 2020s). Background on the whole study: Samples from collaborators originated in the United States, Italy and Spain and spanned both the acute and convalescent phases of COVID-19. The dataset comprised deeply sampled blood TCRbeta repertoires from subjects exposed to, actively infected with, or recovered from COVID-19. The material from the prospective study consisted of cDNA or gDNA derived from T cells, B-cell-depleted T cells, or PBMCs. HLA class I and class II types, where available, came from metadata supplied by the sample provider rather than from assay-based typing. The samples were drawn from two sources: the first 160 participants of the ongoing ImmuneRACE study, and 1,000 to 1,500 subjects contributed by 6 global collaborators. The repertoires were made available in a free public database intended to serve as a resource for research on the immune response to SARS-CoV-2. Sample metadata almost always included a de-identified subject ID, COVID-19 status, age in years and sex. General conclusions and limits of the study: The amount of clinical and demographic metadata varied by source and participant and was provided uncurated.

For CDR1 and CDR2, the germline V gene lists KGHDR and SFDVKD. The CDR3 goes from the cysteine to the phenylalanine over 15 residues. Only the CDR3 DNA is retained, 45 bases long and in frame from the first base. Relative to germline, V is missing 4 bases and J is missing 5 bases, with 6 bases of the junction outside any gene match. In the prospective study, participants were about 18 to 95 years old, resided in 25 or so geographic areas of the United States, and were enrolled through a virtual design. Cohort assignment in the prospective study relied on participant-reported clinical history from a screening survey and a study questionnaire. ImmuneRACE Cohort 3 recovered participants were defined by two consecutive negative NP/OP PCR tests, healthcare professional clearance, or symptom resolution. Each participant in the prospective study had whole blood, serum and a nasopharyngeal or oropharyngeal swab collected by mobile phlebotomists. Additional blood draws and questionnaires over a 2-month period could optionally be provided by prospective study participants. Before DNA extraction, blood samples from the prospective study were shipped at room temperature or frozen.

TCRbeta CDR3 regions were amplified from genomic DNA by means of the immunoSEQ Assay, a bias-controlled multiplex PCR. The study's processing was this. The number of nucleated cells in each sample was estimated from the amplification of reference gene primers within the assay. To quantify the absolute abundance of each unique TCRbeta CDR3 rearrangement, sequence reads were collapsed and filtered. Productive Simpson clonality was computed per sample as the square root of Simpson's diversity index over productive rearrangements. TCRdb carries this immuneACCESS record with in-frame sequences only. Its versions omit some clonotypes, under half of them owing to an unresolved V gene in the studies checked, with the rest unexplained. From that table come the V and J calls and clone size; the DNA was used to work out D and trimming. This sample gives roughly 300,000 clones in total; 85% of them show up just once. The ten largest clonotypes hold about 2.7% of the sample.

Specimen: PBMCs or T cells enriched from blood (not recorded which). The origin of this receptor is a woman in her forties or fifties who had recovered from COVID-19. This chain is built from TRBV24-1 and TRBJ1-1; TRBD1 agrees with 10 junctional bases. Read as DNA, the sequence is TGTGCCACCAGTGAATCGGGACAGGGGAAGACTGAAGCTTTCTTT. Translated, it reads CATSESGQGKTEAFF.